This T cell receptor beta chain was identified during a study of spatial heterogeneity in lung cancer. Across the study: Correlation of TCR transcript counts in tumor regions with a T cell module score from matched bulk RNA-seq was strong.

By share, this clonotype ranks as medium-sized. What it recognizes is unknown. Regarding time point: sample taken at primary tumor resection. One entry per CDR3 protein results from TCRdb running MiXCR on the 5' RACE reads. Of 8,900 or so distinct CDR3 sequences in the sample, over 7.5% were seen once. The germline gives CDR1 SGHAT, CDR2 FQNNGV. CDR3 length: 14 residues. V lost 5 bases and J lost 4; bases outside the gene matches: 6. General observations from the study: Expanded intratumoral alpha and beta TCR counts tracked tumor mutation counts.

The sequenced sample was lung tumor tissue, obtained at surgery. The chain is built from TRBV11-2 and TRBJ2-5, with TRBD1 matching 8 bases. The sequence was collected from a female donor with early-stage non-small cell lung cancer. This CDR3 is CASSETGGLETQYF. CDR3 sequence (DNA): TGTGCCAGCAGCGAAACAGGGGGATTAGAGACCCAGTACTTC.